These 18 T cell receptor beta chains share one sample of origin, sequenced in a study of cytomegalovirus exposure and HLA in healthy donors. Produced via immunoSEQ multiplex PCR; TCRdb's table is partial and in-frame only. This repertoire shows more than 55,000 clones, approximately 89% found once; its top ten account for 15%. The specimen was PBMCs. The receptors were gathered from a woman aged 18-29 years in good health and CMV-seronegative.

DNA of the CDR3: TGTGCCAGCAGCACCGGACAGGGAATGGACTATGGCTACACCTTC. As protein: CASSTGQGMDYGYTF. The chain is built from TRBV7-8 and TRBJ1-2; 8 bases align to TRBD1. V was clipped by 5 bases and J by 3 bases; unmatched bases: 8. Germline V lookup: CDR1 SGHVS, CDR2 FQNEAQ. There are 15 residues in the CDR3.

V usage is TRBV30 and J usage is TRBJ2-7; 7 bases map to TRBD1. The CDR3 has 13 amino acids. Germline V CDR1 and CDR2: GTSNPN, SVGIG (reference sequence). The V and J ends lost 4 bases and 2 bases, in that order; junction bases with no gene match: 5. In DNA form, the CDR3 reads TGTGCCTGGAATCGGGACAGCACCTACGAGCAGTACTTC. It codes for CAWNRDSTYEQYF.

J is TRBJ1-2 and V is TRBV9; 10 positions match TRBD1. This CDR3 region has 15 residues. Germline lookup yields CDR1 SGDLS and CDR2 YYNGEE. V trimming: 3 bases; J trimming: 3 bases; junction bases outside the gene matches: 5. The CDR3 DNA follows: TGTGCCAGCAGCGGATGGACAGGGGGGGACTATGGCTACACCTTC. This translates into CASSGWTGGDYGYTF.

As DNA, the CDR3 is TGTGCCTCTCGGGTAGGGGGCGGGGCTAACTATGGCTACACCTTC. It yields the protein CASRVGGGANYGYTF. V usage is TRBV7-3 and J usage is TRBJ1-2, with TRBD1 matching over 7 bases. The CDR3 length is 15 residues. V was pared by 11 bases and J by 0 bases, with 12 bases of the junction left unmatched. Germline V lookup: CDR1 SGHTA, CDR2 FQGTGA.

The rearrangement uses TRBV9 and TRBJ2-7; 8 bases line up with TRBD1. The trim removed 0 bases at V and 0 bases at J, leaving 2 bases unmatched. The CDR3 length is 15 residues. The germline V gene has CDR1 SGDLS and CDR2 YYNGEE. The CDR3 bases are TGTGCCAGCAGCGTAGGGGACAGGACCTCCTACGAGCAGTACTTC. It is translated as CASSVGDRTSYEQYF.

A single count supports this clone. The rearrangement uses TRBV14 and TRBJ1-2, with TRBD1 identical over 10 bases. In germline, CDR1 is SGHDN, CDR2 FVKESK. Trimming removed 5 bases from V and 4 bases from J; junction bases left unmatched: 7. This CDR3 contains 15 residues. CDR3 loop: CASSARDRGVYGYTF. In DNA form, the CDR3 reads TGTGCCAGCAGCGCCCGGGACAGGGGTGTCTATGGCTACACCTTC. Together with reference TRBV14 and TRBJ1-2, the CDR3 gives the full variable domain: EAGVTQFPSHSVIEKGQTVTLRCDPISGHDNLYWYRRVMGKEIKFLLHFVKESKQDESGMPNNRFLAERTGGTYSTLKVQPAELEDSGVYFCASSARDRGVYGYTFGSGTRLTVV.

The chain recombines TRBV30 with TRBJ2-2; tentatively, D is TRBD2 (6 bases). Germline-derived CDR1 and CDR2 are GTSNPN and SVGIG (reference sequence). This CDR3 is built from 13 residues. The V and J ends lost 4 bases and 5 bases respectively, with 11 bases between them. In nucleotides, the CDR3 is TGTGCCTGGACGGAGGGTGTAACCGGGGAGCTGTTTTTT. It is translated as CAWTEGVTGELFF.

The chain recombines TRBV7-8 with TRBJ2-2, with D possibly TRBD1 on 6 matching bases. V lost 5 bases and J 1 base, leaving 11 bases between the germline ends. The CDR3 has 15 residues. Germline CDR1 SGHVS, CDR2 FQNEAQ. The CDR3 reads CASSPTGMNTGELFF. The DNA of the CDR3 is TGTGCCAGCAGCCCCACAGGGATGAACACCGGGGAGCTGTTTTTT.

The CDR3 bases are TGTGCCAGCAGCACCCGACAGGGGCGAACCTACGAGCAGTACTTC. Its protein product is CASSTRQGRTYEQYF. The chain couples TRBV5-6 to TRBJ2-7; 8 nucleotides align to TRBD1. The germline V gene has CDR1 SGHDT and CDR2 YYEEEE. V was clipped by 4 bases and J by 2 bases; unmatched bases: 8. The CDR3 covers 15 residues.

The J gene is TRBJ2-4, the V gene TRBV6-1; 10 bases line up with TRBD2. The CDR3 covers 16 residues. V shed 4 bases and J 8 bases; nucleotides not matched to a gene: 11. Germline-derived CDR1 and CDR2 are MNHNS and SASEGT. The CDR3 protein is CASSGQRGGDRDIQYF. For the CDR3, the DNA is TGTGCCAGCAGTGGTCAGCGGGGGGGCGATCGAGACATTCAGTACTTC.

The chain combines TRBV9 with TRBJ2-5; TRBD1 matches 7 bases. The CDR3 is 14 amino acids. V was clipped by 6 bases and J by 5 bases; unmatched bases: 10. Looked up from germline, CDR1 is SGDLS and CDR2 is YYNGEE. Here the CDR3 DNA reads TGTGCCAGCAACCCGGACAGGTTAGAGGAGACCCAGTACTTC. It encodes CASNPDRLEETQYF.

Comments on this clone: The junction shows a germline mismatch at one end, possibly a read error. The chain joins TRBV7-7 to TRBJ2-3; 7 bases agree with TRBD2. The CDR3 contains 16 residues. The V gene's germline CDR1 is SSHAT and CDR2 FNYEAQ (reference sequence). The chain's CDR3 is CASSLAPSGPTDTQYF. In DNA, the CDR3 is TGTGCTAGCAGCTTAGCCCCTAGCGGCCCCACAGATACGCAGTATTTT.

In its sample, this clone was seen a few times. The CDR3 loop reads CASSSQGTGRLNEQFF. DNA of the CDR3: TGTGCCAGCAGCTCCCAAGGGACAGGAAGGTTAAATGAGCAGTTCTTC. The chain has TRBV11-3 and TRBJ2-1; 8 bases fit TRBD1. Germline CDR1 SGHNT, CDR2 YENEEA. This CDR3 contains 16 residues. Germline trimming cut 4 bases from V and 7 bases from J; bases unmatched to any gene: 12.

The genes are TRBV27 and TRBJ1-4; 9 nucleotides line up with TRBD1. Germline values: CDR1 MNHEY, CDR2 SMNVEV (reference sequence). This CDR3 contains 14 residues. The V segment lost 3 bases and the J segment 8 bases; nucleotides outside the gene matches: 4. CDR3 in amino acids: CASSFKQGAEKLFF. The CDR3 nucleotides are TGTGCCAGCAGTTTTAAACAGGGGGCGGAAAAACTGTTTTTT. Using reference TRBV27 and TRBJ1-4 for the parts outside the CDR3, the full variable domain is EAQVTQNPRYLITVTGKKLTVTCSQNMNHEYMSWYRQDPGLGLRQIYYSMNVEVTDKGDVPEGYKVSRKEKRNFPLILESPSPNQTSLYFCASSFKQGAEKLFFGSGTQLSVL.

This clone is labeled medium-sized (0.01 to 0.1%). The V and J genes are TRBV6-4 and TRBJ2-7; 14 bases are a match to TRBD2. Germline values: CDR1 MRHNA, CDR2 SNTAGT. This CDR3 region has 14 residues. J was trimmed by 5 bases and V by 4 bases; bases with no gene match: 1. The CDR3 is CASSAGLAGDEQYF. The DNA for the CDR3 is TGTGCCAGCAGTGCGGGACTAGCGGGAGACGAGCAGTACTTC.

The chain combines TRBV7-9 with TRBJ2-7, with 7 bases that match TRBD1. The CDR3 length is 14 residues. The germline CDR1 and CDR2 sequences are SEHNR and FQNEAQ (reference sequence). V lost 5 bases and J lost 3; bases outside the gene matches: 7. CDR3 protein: CASSRQGVDYEQYF. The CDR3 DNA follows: TGTGCCAGCAGCCGCCAGGGGGTGGACTACGAGCAGTACTTC.

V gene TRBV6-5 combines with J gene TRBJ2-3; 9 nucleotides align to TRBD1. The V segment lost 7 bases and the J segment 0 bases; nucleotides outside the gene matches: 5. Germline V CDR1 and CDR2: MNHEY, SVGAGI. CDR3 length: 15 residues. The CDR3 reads CASKRQGGSTDTQYF. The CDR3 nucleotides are TGTGCCAGCAAGAGACAGGGGGGAAGCACAGATACGCAGTATTTT.

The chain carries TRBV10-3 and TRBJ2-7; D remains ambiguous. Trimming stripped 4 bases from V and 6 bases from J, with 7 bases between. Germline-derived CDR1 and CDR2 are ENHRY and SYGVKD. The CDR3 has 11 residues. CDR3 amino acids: CAISAGGEQYF. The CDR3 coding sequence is TGTGCCATCAGTGCCGGCGGCGAGCAGTACTTC.